This T cell receptor (beta chain) appears in the sequencing data of a study of cytomegalovirus exposure and HLA in healthy donors. In the PCR, 60 Vbeta and 13 Jbeta primers were used. This table comes from immunoSEQ multiplex PCR, and its TCRdb copy is limited to in-frame clones, with some not included. The data show about 100,000 clones, with more than 70% seen just once and approximately 4% held by the top ten. CDR1 MGHDK and CDR2 SYGVNS come from the germline V gene. The CDR3 runs 11 residues. This clone showed up just once. The chain has TRBV25-1 and TRBJ2-7; D not resolved. The sequencing sample was made of PBMCs. The sequence derives from a man aged 25-45 years in good health and CMV-seronegative. In nucleotides, the CDR3 is TGTGGGAGACCGACGCCTAACGAGCAGTACTTC. Translation: CGRPTPNEQYF.